This T cell receptor (beta chain) was profiled in a study of Ad26.COV2.S vaccination and SARS-CoV-2 variants. Treatment in this sample: about 20 received Ad26.COV2.S at low or high dose, single or two shots; about 5 received placebo; per-sample allocation not given. Sample collection was performed on day 63 after the first vaccine or placebo injection. The study used a vaccine consisting of an Ad26 vector that expressed Wuhan-strain SARS-CoV-2 spike. The CDR3 sequence is 16 residues long. The germline V gene encodes CDR1 SNHLY and CDR2 FYNNEI. V lost 5 bases and J lost 3; bases outside the gene matches: 10. This clone was seen only a few times. The method was immunoSEQ multiplex PCR; TCRdb's version includes in-frame clones alone and lacks a portion of them. Here the sample spans more than 300,000 clones, around 84% being singletons.

This specimen was peripheral blood, taken in a trial of Ad26.COV2.S vaccine versus placebo. The chain carries TRBV2 and TRBJ2-1, with 7 bases matching TRBD1. This receptor was taken from a person between 18 and 65 years old who received the Ad26.COV2.S COVID-19 vaccine or a placebo. CDR3 amino acids: CASSRGGRGGYNEQFF. The CDR3, as DNA: TGTGCCAGCAGTCGAGGGGGCCGGGGCGGCTACAATGAGCAGTTCTTC. The variable domain in full, completed from reference TRBV2 and TRBJ2-1, reads EPEVTQTPSHQVTQMGQEVILRCVPISNHLYFYWYRQILGQKVEFLVSFYNNEISEKSEIFDDQFSVERPDGSNFTLKIRSTKLEDSAMYFCASSRGGRGGYNEQFFGPGTRLTVL.